These T cell receptor beta chains were read from a single sample in a study of blood T cell repertoires in COVID-19. Generated by immunoSEQ multiplex PCR, the TCRdb table keeps only in-frame clones and is missing some. The sample contains around 60,000 clones, 91% of which appear only once. Sequenced sample: peripheral blood. These receptors came from a man between 60 and 70 years old with acute or convalescent COVID-19. Each CDR3 is given without its conserved first and last residue.

V gene	J gene	CDR3 length	CDR3 protein
TRBV28	TRBJ1-1	12	ASREGGTNTEAF
TRBV10-3	TRBJ2-7	12	AISERDRVGEQY
TRBV5-1	TRBJ1-1	13	ASSLSTGGNTEAF
TRBV19	TRBJ2-2	19	ASSVPPGLAGGPGVTGELF
TRBV11-3	TRBJ1-1	12	ASSLGLSGTEAF
TRBV30	TRBJ1-2	11	AWSAHTADGYT
TRBV4-3	TRBJ2-1	14	ASSHSSGSWNNEQF
TRBV12-3/TRBV12-4	TRBJ1-1	11	ASSTTRDTEAF
TRBV25-1	TRBJ1-2	13	ASSEGSTGVDGYT
TRBV6-2/TRBV6-3	TRBJ2-1	18	ASSSLTGLAGSSSYNEQF
TRBV9	TRBJ2-7	12	ASSLSGRGAEQY
TRBV5-1	TRBJ2-3	14	ASSLATTHISDTQY
TRBV6-2/TRBV6-3	TRBJ2-2	13	ASSLGQGITGELF
TRBV4-3	TRBJ2-7	12	ASSPRQGAYEQY
TRBV24-1	TRBJ1-4	11	ATSGTQGEKLF
TRBV11-3	TRBJ1-1	13	ASSLDHGGDTEAF
TRBV7-2	TRBJ2-7	12	ASSMERVSYEQY
TRBV7-6	TRBJ2-1	13	ASSLLSGYINEQF
TRBV5-1	TRBJ2-3	13	ASSPGMGGTDTQY
TRBV7-2	TRBJ1-2	12	ASSFQGPLVGYT
TRBV4-3	TRBJ2-7	15	ASSQESGMAGPYEQY
TRBV6-5	TRBJ1-1	13	ASNRAVIGNTEAF
TRBV9	TRBJ2-1	14	ASSVAGQGPYNEQF
TRBV6-5	TRBJ2-7	12	ASNTASRGYEQY
TRBV24-1	TRBJ2-2	11	ATRTGGPGELF
TRBV15	TRBJ1-1	13	ATSRVNRGSTEAF
TRBV4-1	TRBJ1-1	14	ASSQDRAGVNTEAF
TRBV19	TRBJ2-7	13	ASSIDHRGMSEQY
TRBV18	TRBJ1-2	13	ASSPLAREAYGYT
TRBV2	TRBJ1-5	13	ASRGARAGNQPQH
TRBV7-9	TRBJ2-7	11	ASSVQQDHEQY
TRBV6-6	TRBJ2-5	10	AASDSQETQY
TRBV5-6	TRBJ1-1	11	ASTRLYNTEAF
TRBV6-5	TRBJ2-2	9	ASRAAGELF
TRBV5-6	TRBJ1-5	14	ASSSSTVNSNQPQH
TRBV7-2	TRBJ1-4	13	ASSPDRGPNEKLF
TRBV19	TRBJ2-3	11	ASSIPPVDTQY
TRBV5-6	TRBJ1-1	13	ASSLSGGWWTEAF
TRBV30	TRBJ1-5	13	AWSRRTGNGQPQH
TRBV3-1/TRBV3-2	TRBJ1-6	13	ASSRVQGNNSPLH
TRBV5-1	TRBJ1-2	14	ASSLVGPGSTFDYT